These T cell receptor beta chains were read from a single sample in a study of blood T cell repertoires in COVID-19. Libraries were prepared by immunoSEQ multiplex PCR; TCRdb keeps only in-frame clonotypes and omits some of them. This sample has some 150,000 clones; more than 65% occur once, and the top ten carry 6.5% to 9%. The sequenced material came from peripheral blood. The receptor source for this set is a woman aged 45-59 years in a cohort sampled during active or convalescent COVID-19. CDR3s include the opening cysteine and the closing phenylalanine or tryptophan. Each record gives: clone size, V gene, CDR3 length, J gene, D gene, CDR3 DNA, CDR3 protein. A D gene is named only where the DNA matches it firmly. Some rows mark clone size as missing; the rest say once, few, many or name a class of expanded clone.

NA	TRBV18	14	TRBJ2-7	NA	TGTGCCAGCTCACCAGCGACAGTGGGCTACGAGCAGTACTTC	CASSPATVGYEQYF
NA	TRBV2	15	TRBJ1-6	NA	TGTGCCAGCAGTGAAGCGGACAGTTATAATTCACCCCTCCACTTT	CASSEADSYNSPLHF
NA	TRBV30	10	TRBJ1-1	NA	TGTGCCATACGACAGGTTGAAGCTTTCTTT	CAIRQVEAFF
many	TRBV7-9	17	TRBJ1-6	TRBD1	TGTGCCAGCAGCTTAGCGAGGGGACAGGGAAGAAATTCACCCCTCCACTTT	CASSLARGQGRNSPLHF
NA	TRBV3-1/TRBV3-2	14	TRBJ2-1	NA	TGTGCCAGCAGCCCCCCACCTCTAGGTCATGAGCAGTTCTTC	CASSPPPLGHEQFF
NA	TRBV25-1	15	TRBJ2-3	TRBD1	TGTGCCAGCAGTCCCCTGACAGGGAACACAGATACGCAGTATTTT	CASSPLTGNTDTQYF
NA	TRBV25-1	15	TRBJ1-4	TRBD1	TGTGCCAGCAGTGAATATGGAGACAGGGGGGAAAAACTGTTTTTT	CASSEYGDRGEKLFF
NA	TRBV3-1/TRBV3-2	16	TRBJ1-2	TRBD1	TGTGCCAGCAGCCAACCGGGACAGGGGGCGCGGTATGGCTACACCTTC	CASSQPGQGARYGYTF
NA	TRBV4-1	15	TRBJ1-1	NA	TGCGCCAGCAGCCAAGCCCCCGGGGGGAACACTGAAGCTTTCTTT	CASSQAPGGNTEAFF
NA	TRBV5-1	13	TRBJ2-7	NA	TGCGCCAGCAGCTTGGCGACGGGAATCGAGCAGTACTTC	CASSLATGIEQYF
few	TRBV19	13	TRBJ1-5	TRBD1	TGTGCCAGTAGTAGGGACAGTATACAGCCCCAGCATTTT	CASSRDSIQPQHF
NA	TRBV27	12	TRBJ1-5	TRBD1	TGTGCCAGTCAGACAGGGGTCCAGCCCCAGCATTTT	CASQTGVQPQHF